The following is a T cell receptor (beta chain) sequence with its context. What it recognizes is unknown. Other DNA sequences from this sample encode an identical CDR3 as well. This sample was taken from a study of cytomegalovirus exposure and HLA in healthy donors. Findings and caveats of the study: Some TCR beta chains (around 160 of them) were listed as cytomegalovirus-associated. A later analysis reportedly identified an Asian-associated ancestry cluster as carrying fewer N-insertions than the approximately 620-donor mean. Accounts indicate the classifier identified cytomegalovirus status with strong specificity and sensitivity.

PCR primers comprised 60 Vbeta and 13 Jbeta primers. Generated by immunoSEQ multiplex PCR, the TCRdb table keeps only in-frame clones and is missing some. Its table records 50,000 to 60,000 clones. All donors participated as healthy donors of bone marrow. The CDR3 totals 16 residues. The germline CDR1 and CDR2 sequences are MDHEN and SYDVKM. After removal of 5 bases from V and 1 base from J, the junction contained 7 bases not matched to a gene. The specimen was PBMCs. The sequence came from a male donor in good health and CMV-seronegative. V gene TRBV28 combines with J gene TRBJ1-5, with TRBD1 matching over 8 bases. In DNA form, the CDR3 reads TGTGCCAGCAGTGCAGCAGGGGGCCGAAGCAATCAGCCCCAGCATTTT. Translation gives CASSAAGGRSNQPQHF.